This T cell receptor beta chain was profiled in a study of T cell repertoires in cytomegalovirus infection. Study overall: Well-studied HLA-B-restricted CMV epitopes were used in the study alongside recently identified HLA-C-restricted ones. Indications came from public TCR beta signatures; they pointed to CMV infection and to a matching HLA type. Study-level results: In two of eight donors, the top clonotype was HLA-C-restricted CMV-specific. Individuals carrying CMV plus the relevant HLA were identified by cumulative frequency of public TCR beta families.

TCRdb analysed the reads with MiXCR anew, one entry per CDR3 protein. The data contain hundreds of thousands of distinct CDR3 sequences, roughly 33% of them singletons. Germline V gene data show CDR1 as SGHVS and CDR2 as FQNEAQ. This CDR3 region has 15 residues. Trimming removed 5 bases at V and 0 bases at J, with 8 bases between. This clonotype came up a few times. Its specificity is unknown. The material was cultured PBMCs, obtained from culture after CMV antigen stimulation. This chain joins TRBV7-8 and TRBJ2-6, with no clear D. The source is a human donor in good health (CMV status not recorded). Some clones in this sample may be carry-over from other donors' samples. CDR3 residues: CASSLRLSGANVLTF. The CDR3 nucleotides read TGTGCCAGCAGCCTACGCCTCTCTGGGGCCAACGTCCTGACTTTC.